The rows below give T cell receptor beta chains drawn from one sample of a study of metastatic and nonmetastatic thyroid tumors. TCRdb re-called the PCR reads with MiXCR. The data show under 95,000 clones, approximately 11% seen once. The sequencing input was blood. These receptors were obtained from a female donor with papillary thyroid cancer or a benign thyroid nodule (not recorded which). Some clones in this sample may be carry-over from other donors' samples. Both conserved end residues are part of each CDR3. The D gene is left open where the match is weak. The size of a clone is reported for some rows only, either as once, few or many, or as a class for expanded clones.

j_call d_call v_call clone_size cdr3_nt cdr3_aa
TRBJ2-7 . TRBV11-1 many TGTGCCAGCAGCTTAGATCGGCGGGGAGAGGCGGAAACCTACGAGCAGTACTTC CASSLDRRGEAETYEQYF
TRBJ2-2 . TRBV3-1 many TGTGCCAGCAGCCTTTTACGGGGGTACTCGAACACCGGGGAGCTGTTTTTT CASSLLRGYSNTGELFF
TRBJ1-5 TRBD1 TRBV28 many TGTGCCAGCAGTTGGACAGGGGGCAATCAGCCCCAGCATTTT CASSWTGGNQPQHF
TRBJ2-3 . TRBV7-2 many TGTGCCAGCAGCTTAGTGGGTAGTACCACAGATACGCAGTATTTT CASSLVGSTTDTQYF
TRBJ2-4 . TRBV20-1 many TGCAGTGCTCCAGGGTACAGCAAAAACATTCAGTACTTC CSAPGYSKNIQYF
TRBJ1-2 . TRBV7-2 many TGTGCCAGCAGCTTAGAGATTAACAGGGTGGATGGCTACACCTTC CASSLEINRVDGYTF
TRBJ2-7 . TRBV6-2/TRBV6-3 . TGTGCCAGCAGTTACTTATCATTGGTACAGGGTGACTACGAGCAGTACTTC CASSYLSLVQGDYEQYF
TRBJ2-5 . TRBV18 many TGTGCCAGCTCACCACTTCCGGGACCTATGGGTTTAGAGACCCAGTACTTC CASSPLPGPMGLETQYF
TRBJ2-1 . TRBV13 many TGTGCCAGCAGCTTAAGTTCATTGGTGGTGACCCTCAATGAGCAGTTCTTC CASSLSSLVVTLNEQFF
TRBJ1-6 . TRBV7-3 many TGTGCCAGCAGCACCCGGGACGGGGCAGAACATTCACCCCTCCACTTT CASSTRDGAEHSPLHF
TRBJ1-2 TRBD1 TRBV30 many TGTGCCTGGAGCCGGGACAGGGGGCTCGGCGACTATGGCTACACCTTC CAWSRDRGLGDYGYTF
TRBJ1-2 TRBD1 TRBV28 many TGTGCCAGCATATGGACAGGGGGCGAGATGTATGGCTACACCTTC CASIWTGGEMYGYTF
TRBJ2-1 TRBD2 TRBV20-1 many TGCAGTGCTAGGATCCTCGGGGGGGTGTACAATGAGCAGTTCTTC CSARILGGVYNEQFF
TRBJ1-1 . TRBV12-3/TRBV12-4 few TGTGCCAGCAGTTCCACAGGGTTGGTAGCTTTCTTT CASSSTGLVAFF
TRBJ2-3 . TRBV5-4 many TGTGCCAGCAGCTGGGAACTAGATCACACGCAGTATTTT CASSWELDHTQYF